This TCR beta chain was found in a study of cytotoxic CD8 clonotypes in ibrutinib-treated CLL. Germline V gene sequence: CDR1 LGHNA, CDR2 YNFKEQ. V was shortened by 4 bases and J by 4 bases, with 15 bases between the two germline ends. The CDR3 is 15 amino acids. TCRdb keeps only in-frame clones here, not all; method: immunoSEQ multiplex PCR. The table includes approximately 47,000 clones, 50% to 75% detected once. The clonotype originates from a human donor with chronic lymphocytic leukemia. The sample was PBMCs, taken after 24 months of ibrutinib treatment. This chain uses TRBV4-2 with TRBJ2-3; tentatively, D is TRBD1 (6 bases). In nucleotides, the CDR3 is TGTGCCAGCAGCCCCCGTGGGGGCTTGGCAGATACGCAGTATTTT. This sequence encodes CASSPRGGLADTQYF.